These T cell receptor beta chains were read from a single sample in a study of T cell repertoires in cytomegalovirus infection. Their antigen targets remain unknown. TCRdb reanalysed the reads using MiXCR and keeps one entry per CDR3 protein. The repertoire includes a few hundred thousand distinct CDR3 sequences, roughly 36% of them detected once, and roughly 14% sits in the top ten. The sequencing here drew on cultured PBMCs, taken from culture after CMV antigen stimulation. The source of these receptors is a human donor in good health (CMV status not recorded). Some clones in this sample may be carry-over from other donors' samples. The CDR3 runs from the conserved cysteine through the conserved F or W. The order of the fields is J gene, CDR3 length, V gene, clone size, D gene, CDR3 DNA, CDR3 protein. The D gene is left open where the match is weak. Clone size is not always given. Where it is, it says once, few, many or a class for expanded clones.

TRBJ2-5 17 TRBV19 . TRBD2 TGTGCCAGTACTCGCAACCCGGGACTAGCGGTACAAGAGACCCAGTACTTC CASTRNPGLAVQETQYF
TRBJ1-2 16 TRBV4-1 . . TGCGCCAGCAGCCAAGGGGGGAGACGGGGGACCCTGGGCTACACCTTC CASSQGGRRGTLGYTF
TRBJ1-1 16 TRBV18 few TRBD1 TGTGCCAGCTCACCGGGACAGGCCTCCATGAACACTGAAGCTTTCTTT CASSPGQASMNTEAFF
TRBJ2-7 17 TRBV18 . . TGTGCCAGCTCACCAATGCTCAGGGACGGCTCTATGTTTAGGCAGTACTTC CASSPMLRDGSMFRQYF
TRBJ2-1 14 TRBV5-1 . . TGCGCCAGCAGCTTGGGCAGCCCGGGGGATGAGCAGTTCTTC CASSLGSPGDEQFF
TRBJ2-1 16 TRBV5-4 many TRBD2 TGTGCCAGCAGCTCGTCCGGGACTAGACTATACAATGAGCAGTTCTTC CASSSSGTRLYNEQFF
TRBJ1-4 18 TRBV6-6 . TRBD1 TGTGCCAGCAGACAACCTCTACAGGGGGGCCCAACTAATGAAAAACTGTTTTTT CASRQPLQGGPTNEKLFF
TRBJ1-1 12 TRBV12-3/TRBV12-4 . . TGTGCCAGCGGAAGCATGAACACTGAAGCTTTCTTT CASGSMNTEAFF
TRBJ2-7 16 TRBV5-4 few TRBD2 TGTGCCAGCAGCCAAGCAGCGGGAGGGGAGGCCTACGAGCAGTACTTC CASSQAAGGEAYEQYF
TRBJ1-1 11 TRBV6-5 . . TGTGCCAGCAATGAGAACACTGAAGCTTTCTTT CASNENTEAFF
TRBJ2-3 14 TRBV7-2 . . TGTGCCAGCAGCTTTTCCTCTAGCACAGATACGCAGTATTTT CASSFSSSTDTQYF
TRBJ2-1 13 TRBV7-3 few TRBD2 TGTGCCAGCAGGGGGGGGGGGAGGAATGAGCAGTTCTTC CASRGGGRNEQFF
TRBJ2-7 15 TRBV6-5 . . TGTGCCAGCAGTTACGCTCTCCCAAGCTCCTACGAGCAGTACTTC CASSYALPSSYEQYF
TRBJ2-2 17 TRBV19 few TRBD1 TGTGCCAGTAGTATCACGGCAGGGGGTCTGAACACCGGGGAGCTGTTTTTT CASSITAGGLNTGELFF
TRBJ1-2 14 TRBV19 . . TGTGCCAGTAGTATAGGCGGATCCTTCTATGGCTACACCTTC CASSIGGSFYGYTF
TRBJ2-1 12 TRBV27 . . TGTGCCAGCAGTCCTCCAGGGGCTGAGCAGTTCTTC CASSPPGAEQFF
TRBJ1-2 12 TRBV7-2 many . TGTGCCAGCAGCTTAGGCAGAAGCGGCTACACCTTC CASSLGRSGYTF
TRBJ2-2 16 TRBV5-4 few TRBD2 TGTGCCAGCGGACGAAGACTAGCGGGAGGCCCCGGGGAGCTGTTTTTT CASGRRLAGGPGELFF
TRBJ2-7 15 TRBV7-2 . . TGTGCCAGCAGCTTATTTGAGGGGGGCGTCTACGAGCAGTACTTC CASSLFEGGVYEQYF
TRBJ2-2 19 TRBV12-5 . TRBD1 TGTGCTAGTGGTTTGGTACCGAGACAGGGCCGTCTGGACACCGGGGAGCTGTTTTTT CASGLVPRQGRLDTGELFF
TRBJ1-1 15 TRBV25-1 . . TGTGCCAGCAGTATGGAAGCGGGGGGCATCACTGAAGCTTTCTTT CASSMEAGGITEAFF
TRBJ2-7 14 TRBV5-1 . TRBD1 TGCGCCAGCAGCTTTGGGACAGGGGGTGACGAGCAGTACTTC CASSFGTGGDEQYF
TRBJ2-7 16 TRBV7-2 many TRBD2 TGTGCCAGCAGCCGGACTAGCGGGGGTACCCCCTACGAGCAGTACTTC CASSRTSGGTPYEQYF
TRBJ2-2 13 TRBV7-9 . . TGTGCCATCCCGGACTTCAACACCGGGGAGCTGTTTTTT CAIPDFNTGELFF
TRBJ2-2 16 TRBV7-2 once TRBD2 TGTGCCAGTACGCGGGGGGAACACCGGTTACGCGGGGAGCTGTTGTTT CASTRGEHRLRGELLF
TRBJ2-2 15 TRBV12-3/TRBV12-4 few TRBD1 TGTGCCACCACTCGACAGGGGGGAAACACCGGGGAGCTGTTTTTT CATTRQGGNTGELFF
TRBJ2-4 16 TRBV12-3/TRBV12-4 . . TGTGCCAGCAGTTTAATTGCAGAACTAGCCAAAAACATTCAGTACTTC CASSLIAELAKNIQYF
TRBJ2-1 14 TRBV4-1 . . TGCGCCAGCAGCCAAGAGAGACCCACCCATGAGCAGTTCTTC CASSQERPTHEQFF
TRBJ2-2 13 TRBV5-4 . . TGTGCCAGCAGCCTCTCCCGGCCCGGGGAGCTGTTTTTT CASSLSRPGELFF
TRBJ2-3 16 TRBV19 . TRBD2 TGTGCCAGTACCCATAGGCCCAGCGGGACGGAGTTGACGCAGTATTTT CASTHRPSGTELTQYF
TRBJ1-1 15 TRBV7-9 . . TGTGCCAGCAGCTTAGCTGGTCAGGGTTGGACTGAAGCTTTCTTT CASSLAGQGWTEAFF
TRBJ2-3 13 TRBV20-1 . TRBD2 TGCAGTGCTAGCTTACTAGCGCCAGATACGCAGTATTTT CSASLLAPDTQYF
TRBJ1-6 14 TRBV11-2 few . TGTGCCAGCAGCGTAGACAGCAATAATTCACCCCTCCACTTT CASSVDSNNSPLHF
TRBJ1-5 14 TRBV6-6 . . TGTGCCACCAGGGGACACCGGACCAATCAGCCCCAGCATTTT CATRGHRTNQPQHF
TRBJ2-7 17 TRBV4-1 . . TGCGCCAGCAGCCAAGAAACCCTGACAAGCGGTTCCTACGAGCAGTACTTC CASSQETLTSGSYEQYF
TRBJ2-1 11 TRBV4-1 . . TGCGCCAGCAGCCGCTCTTATGAGCAGTTCTTC CASSRSYEQFF
TRBJ2-7 11 TRBV6-2/TRBV6-3 . . TGTGCCAGCAGTCAACCTACCGAGCAGTACTTC CASSQPTEQYF
TRBJ2-2 15 TRBV7-2 . . TGTGCCAGCAGCTTCCAGGGGTCTAACACCGGGGAGCTGTTTTTT CASSFQGSNTGELFF
TRBJ2-1 12 TRBV29-1 . . TGCAGCGTCCGAGTCATGGACAATGAGCAGTTCTTC CSVRVMDNEQFF
TRBJ2-3 16 TRBV5-6 many TRBD1 TGTGCCAGCAGCCTAACAGGGACAGTGGGCGCACATACGCAGTATTTT CASSLTGTVGAHTQYF
TRBJ1-2 15 TRBV7-2 many . TGTGCCAGCAGCTTGACGACAGCAGCTAACTATGGCTACACCTTC CASSLTTAANYGYTF
TRBJ2-7 14 TRBV6-2/TRBV6-3 few TRBD2 TGTGCCAGCGTACGACTAGCGGGAATCTACGAGCAGTACTTC CASVRLAGIYEQYF
TRBJ2-4 14 TRBV4-1 few TRBD1 TGCGCCAGCAGTCCTTATGACAGGGAAAACATTCAGTACTTC CASSPYDRENIQYF
TRBJ2-3 13 TRBV14 few . TGTGCCAGCAGCCGGTACGGGACAGATACGCAGTATTTT CASSRYGTDTQYF
TRBJ2-7 17 TRBV11-2 many TRBD2 TGTGCCAGCAGCTTCCTCCTTAGTCTAGCGGGAGGATACGAGCAGTACTTC CASSFLLSLAGGYEQYF
TRBJ1-2 15 TRBV7-9 . TRBD1 TGTGCCAGCAGCCTAAACAGGGGAGGAGGCTATGGCTACACCTTC CASSLNRGGGYGYTF
TRBJ1-1 14 TRBV2 . TRBD1 TGTGCCAGCAGTGGACAGGGAAAGGACACTGAAGCTTTCTTT CASSGQGKDTEAFF
TRBJ1-5 13 TRBV19 . . TGTGCCACACGCGGGACGCCCGCATCGACCCAGCATTTT CATRGTPASTQHF
TRBJ2-1 17 TRBV20-1 . . TGCAGTGCTAGGGATATCCAGGGGCGTCTCTTATACAATGAGCAGTTCTTC CSARDIQGRLLYNEQFF
TRBJ2-5 14 TRBV24-1 few TRBD1 TGTGCCACCAGTGCCGGACAGGGCTCCAAGACCCAGTACTTC CATSAGQGSKTQYF
TRBJ2-5 13 TRBV6-2/TRBV6-3 . TRBD1 TGTGCCAGCAGTATGACAGGGGGAGAGACCCAGTACTTC CASSMTGGETQYF
TRBJ2-1 15 TRBV20-1 few TRBD2 TGCAGTGCTGACTCGGAACTAGCGGGAACCAATGAGCAGTTCTTC CSADSELAGTNEQFF
TRBJ2-7 16 TRBV4-1 . . TGCGCCAGCAGCCAAGTCGTTGGGGCTAACTCCTACGAGCAGTACTTC CASSQVVGANSYEQYF
TRBJ2-1 15 TRBV2 . TRBD1 TGTGCCAGTAAGACCGGGACAGGGAATTACAATGAGCAGTTCTTC CASKTGTGNYNEQFF